Below are 2 T cell receptor beta chains sequenced from a single sample in a study of spatial heterogeneity in lung cancer. In TCRdb, the 5' RACE reads were re-called with MiXCR into one record per CDR3 protein. The sample carries approximately 44,000 distinct CDR3 sequences, approximately 13% recorded once. The time point was: sample taken at primary tumor resection. Researchers sequenced whole RNA taken from tumor, nontumor lung or frozen PBMC without sorting. The sequencing used PBMCs, collected at surgery. The receptors shown here come from a male donor with early-stage non-small cell lung cancer.

This clonotype was seen only a few times. V is TRBV7-3 and J is TRBJ2-3, with 10 bases that match TRBD1. The CDR3 is made up of 22 amino acids. V shed 1 base and J 4 bases; nucleotides not matched to a gene: 23. Per the germline V gene, CDR1 is SGHTA and CDR2 is FQGTGA. The CDR3 here is CASSLRPGQGITYSRDADTQYF. The CDR3, as DNA: TGTGCCAGCAGCTTAAGACCGGGACAGGGGATTACCTACTCCCGAGACGCAGATACGCAGTATTTT.

This clonotype was seen only a few times. This sequence joins TRBV2 and TRBJ1-4, with D possibly being TRBD1 (5 bases). Germline assignment: CDR1 SNHLY and CDR2 FYNNEI. CDR3 length: 12 residues. V lost 10 bases and J 7 bases, leaving 13 bases between the germline ends. Written as DNA, the CDR3 is TGTGCCATCAAGGGGCTGGGTGAAAAACTGTTTTTT. This codes for CAIKGLGEKLFF.